This TCR beta chain is from a study of response to subunit inactivated influenza vaccine. Study-level results: The authors offered the suggestion that each seasonal influenza vaccination recruits few new T cells.

TCRdb reprocessed the RT-PCR reads with MiXCR, giving one entry per CDR3 protein. The table shows more than 700,000 distinct CDR3 sequences, with over 20% occurring only once. The sample holds a few counts of this clonotype. Its target is not known. The CDR3 runs 15 residues. V was trimmed by 5 bases and J by 4 bases, leaving 15 bases between them. CDR1 and CDR2 from the germline V gene are MNHNS and SASEGT. Sequencing was performed on PBMCs from blood, taken around 5 days after vaccination. This receptor was taken from a man aged 45-60 years who received an inactivated influenza vaccine. The rearrangement uses TRBV6-1 and TRBJ1-5; possible D gene TRBD1, 6 bases. CDR3 protein: CASSQLRTANQPQHF. Here the CDR3 DNA reads TGTGCCAGCAGTCAACTGAGGACAGCTAATCAGCCCCAGCATTTT.